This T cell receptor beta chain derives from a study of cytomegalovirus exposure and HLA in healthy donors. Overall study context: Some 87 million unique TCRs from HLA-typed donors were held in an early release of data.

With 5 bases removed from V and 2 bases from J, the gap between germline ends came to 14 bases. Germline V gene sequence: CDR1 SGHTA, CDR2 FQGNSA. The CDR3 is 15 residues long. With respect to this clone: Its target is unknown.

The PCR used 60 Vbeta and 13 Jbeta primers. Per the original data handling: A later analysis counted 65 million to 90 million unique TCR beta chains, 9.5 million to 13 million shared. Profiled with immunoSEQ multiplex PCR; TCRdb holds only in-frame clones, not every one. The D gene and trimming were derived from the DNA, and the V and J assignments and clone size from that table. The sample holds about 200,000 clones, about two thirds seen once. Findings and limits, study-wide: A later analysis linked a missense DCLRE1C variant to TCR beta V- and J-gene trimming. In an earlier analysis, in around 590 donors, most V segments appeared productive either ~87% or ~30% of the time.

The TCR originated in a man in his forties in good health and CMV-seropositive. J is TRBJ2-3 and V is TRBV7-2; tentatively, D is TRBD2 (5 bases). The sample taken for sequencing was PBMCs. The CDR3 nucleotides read TGTGCCAGCAGCCTCCACGGGGTCGTCACAGATACGCAGTATTTT. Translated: CASSLHGVVTDTQYF.